This TCR beta chain was sequenced for a study of blood T cell repertoires in COVID-19. Across the study: The United States, Italy and Spain provided the acute and convalescent COVID-19 samples. Sample material is recorded as cDNA or gDNA derived from T cells, B-cell-depleted T cells, or PBMCs.

V shed 0 bases, J shed 5 bases, and the junction held 5 bases outside the gene matches. Germline assignment: CDR1 SNHLY and CDR2 FYNNEI. There are 15 residues in the CDR3. In the original analysis: Amplification of reference gene primers was used by the study to estimate nucleated cell counts. This table comes from immunoSEQ multiplex PCR, and its TCRdb copy is limited to in-frame clones, with some not included. The V and J calls and the clone size are those of that table, but D and trimming were determined from the DNA. The sample contains some 26,000 clones, 88% of which appear only once. The rearrangement links TRBV2 to TRBJ1-2; 8 nucleotides agree with TRBD1. Sequenced material: peripheral blood. This TCR was recovered from a woman aged 45-65 years with active COVID-19. CDR3 DNA: TGTGCCAGCAGTGAAGCTGCAGGGGGCCAGTATGGCTACACCTTC. Encoded protein: CASSEAAGGQYGYTF.